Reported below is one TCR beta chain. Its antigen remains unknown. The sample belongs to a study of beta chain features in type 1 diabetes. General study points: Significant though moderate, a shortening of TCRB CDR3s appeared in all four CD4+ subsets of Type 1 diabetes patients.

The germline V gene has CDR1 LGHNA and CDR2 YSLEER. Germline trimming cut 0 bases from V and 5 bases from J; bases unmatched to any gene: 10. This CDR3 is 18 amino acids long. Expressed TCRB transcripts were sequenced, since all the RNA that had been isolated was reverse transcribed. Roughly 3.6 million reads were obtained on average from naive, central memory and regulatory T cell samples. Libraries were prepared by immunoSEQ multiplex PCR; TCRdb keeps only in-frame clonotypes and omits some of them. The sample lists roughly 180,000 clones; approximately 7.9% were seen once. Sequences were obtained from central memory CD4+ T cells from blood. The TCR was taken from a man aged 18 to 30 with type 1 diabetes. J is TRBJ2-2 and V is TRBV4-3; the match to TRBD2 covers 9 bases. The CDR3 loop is CASSQDIWRGGRTGELFF. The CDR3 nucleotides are TGCGCCAGCAGCCAAGATATTTGGCGGGGGGGACGAACCGGGGAGCTGTTTTTT.